A selection of T cell receptor beta chains follows, all from one sample in a study of blood T cell repertoires in COVID-19. Sequencing used immunoSEQ multiplex PCR; TCRdb keeps in-frame clones, though not all of them. The sample yields about 360,000 clones, 75% to 90% seen once. The specimen was peripheral blood. The receptor set was obtained from a woman in her sixties with COVID-19, enrolled during active disease. The CDR3 runs from the conserved cysteine through the conserved F or W. The D gene is left open where the match is weak.

cdr3_aa v_call d_call j_call
CASSEAKGGEAFF TRBV2 - TRBJ1-1
CASSPGQSIGYTF TRBV12-3/TRBV12-4 TRBD1 TRBJ1-2
CASSLYLSYNEQFF TRBV5-1 - TRBJ2-1
CASSSLGGSYNEQFF TRBV7-9 - TRBJ2-1
CASSLIAGRVSGNTIYF TRBV5-1 - TRBJ1-3
CATSTETALYEQYF TRBV15 - TRBJ2-7
CASTRAGEETQYF TRBV5-1 - TRBJ2-5
CASSDSTGAGNTIYF TRBV2 TRBD1 TRBJ1-3
CASSPTGGSSYEQYF TRBV3-1/TRBV3-2 TRBD1 TRBJ2-7
CASSRSSGVTDTQYF TRBV7-7 TRBD2 TRBJ2-3
CASNQGGRTEAFF TRBV12-3/TRBV12-4 - TRBJ1-1
CASSQTRTGYNEQFF TRBV3-1/TRBV3-2 TRBD1 TRBJ2-1
CASSQRSTGKDEQFF TRBV7-7 TRBD1 TRBJ2-1
CASSINRGSGANVLTF TRBV19 - TRBJ2-6
CASSTTTGVYGYTF TRBV5-1 - TRBJ1-2
CASSLGGSKNIQYF TRBV6-6 TRBD2 TRBJ2-4
CASSFTGMDEQFF TRBV5-1 - TRBJ2-1